Listed here are 13 T cell receptor beta chains from one sample, sequenced in a study of T cells in Graves' hyperthyroidism and ophthalmopathy. RNA transcripts yielded amplified TCR beta CDR3 regions. Initially, a first-round RT-PCR of the TCR CDR3 employed the HTBI primer set. TCRdb reprocessed the multiplex PCR reads via MiXCR and lists one record per CDR3 protein. The sample lists approximately 590,000 distinct CDR3 sequences; around 16% were seen once. Input material: blood. These receptors were taken from a woman in her twenties or thirties with Graves' hyperthyroidism.

This clonotype was seen ten or more times. This chain uses TRBV10-3 with TRBJ2-7; possibly TRBD1 for D (7 bases). The CDR3 covers 15 residues. Trimming removed 5 bases at V and 1 base at J, with 15 bases between. Germline-derived CDR1 and CDR2 are ENHRY and SYGVKD. The CDR3 region has the DNA TGTGCCATCAGTAATACGGCAGGGGGGTCCTACGAGCAGTACTTC. As protein: CAISNTAGGSYEQYF.

This clonotype was seen just once. The chain employs TRBV10-3 and TRBJ2-7; a possible D gene is TRBD2 (6 bases). Germline CDR1 and CDR2: ENHRY and SYGVKD. The CDR3 covers 14 residues. The V end was cut by 4 bases, the J end by 2 bases, with 12 bases between. The CDR3 DNA is TGTGCCATCAGTGGGAGTGCGGGGCCCTACGAGCAGTACTTC. This sequence encodes CAISGSAGPYEQYF.

This chain joins TRBV6-1 and TRBJ2-7; the match to TRBD2 covers 7 bases. This CDR3 contains 14 residues. Losses at the gene ends were 4 bases for V and 3 bases for J; bases not matched to a gene: 6. CDR1 is MNHNS, CDR2 SASEGT, per germline. The CDR3 bases are TGTGCCAGCAGTGTGAGGGAGGGCATCTACGAGCAGTACTTC. Translated, it gives CASSVREGIYEQYF.

The chain couples TRBV6-1 to TRBJ2-3; 11 nucleotides match TRBD2. V lost 7 bases, J lost 2 bases, and 5 bases stayed unmatched. In germline, CDR1 is MNHNS, CDR2 SASEGT. The CDR3 totals 15 residues. Here the CDR3 DNA reads TGTGCCAGCATAGCGACTAGCGGGACCACAGATACGCAGTATTTT. Protein sequence: CASIATSGTTDTQYF.

This clonotype was seen a handful of times. This chain uses TRBV12-3 or TRBV12-4 with TRBJ2-6, with unresolved D. This CDR3 has 18 amino acids. The V gene lost 3 bases and the J gene lost 0 bases, with 15 bases spanning the gap. CDR3 DNA: TGTGCCAGCAGTTTTGACCGGGCCCTCCTCTCTGGGGCCAACGTCCTGACTTTC. Translating it yields CASSFDRALLSGANVLTF.

This clonotype was observed many times. This chain links TRBV5-1 with TRBJ2-2, with 9 bases matching TRBD2. The CDR3 extends over 14 amino acids. Germline-derived CDR1 and CDR2 are SGHRS and YFSETQ. J lost 1 base, V lost 6 bases, and 1 base had no gene match. CDR3 region: CASKLAGNTGELFF. CDR3 nucleotides: TGCGCCAGCAAACTAGCGGGGAACACCGGGGAGCTGTTTTTT.

This clonotype was seen a few times. CDR3 DNA sequence: TGTGCCAGCAGCCAGACCGGGACTAGCACAGATACGCAGTATTTT. This codes for CASSQTGTSTDTQYF. V usage is TRBV11-1 and J usage is TRBJ2-3, with D perhaps matching TRBD2 (6 bases). In germline, CDR1 is SGHAT, CDR2 FQDESV (reference sequence). This CDR3 has 15 amino acids. V was clipped by 5 bases and J by 0 bases, with 12 bases between them.

There are many counts of this clonotype. The genes are TRBV6-5 and TRBJ2-7; TRBD1 aligns across 7 bases. Unmatched junction bases numbered 12, after V lost 2 bases and J lost 2 bases. CDR1 MNHEY and CDR2 SVGAGI come from the germline V gene. This CDR3 has 17 amino acids. DNA for the CDR3: TGTGCCAGCAGTTACCTCCTCGGACAGGATTTTACCTACGAGCAGTACTTC. Translated, it gives CASSYLLGQDFTYEQYF.

This clonotype has a count of ten or more. The chain has TRBV2 and TRBJ2-7, with 7 bases aligning to TRBD2. CDR3 length: 16 amino acids. V was clipped by 1 base and J by 2 bases; unmatched bases: 8. Germline lookup yields CDR1 SNHLY and CDR2 FYNNEI. The CDR3 is CASSEDGGRGPYEQYF. The DNA for the CDR3 is TGTGCCAGCAGTGAAGATGGCGGGAGAGGGCCCTACGAGCAGTACTTC.

This clonotype was seen repeatedly, ten times or more. The chain couples TRBV28 to TRBJ1-2, with a tentative D call TRBD1 (6 bases). Trimming removed 2 bases at V and 3 bases at J, with 10 bases between. The CDR3 extends over 14 amino acids. The germline V gene encodes CDR1 MDHEN and CDR2 SYDVKM. The CDR3 protein is CASSLPGQYYGYTF. The CDR3 region has the DNA TGTGCCAGCAGTTTACCCGGACAGTACTATGGCTACACCTTC.

This clonotype was detected only a few times. This chain joins TRBV7-9 and TRBJ1-1, with 8 bases lining up with TRBD1. The trim removed 5 bases at V and 5 bases at J, leaving 4 bases unmatched. The CDR3 covers 13 residues. Germline values: CDR1 SEHNR, CDR2 FQNEAQ (reference sequence). The CDR3 sequence: CASSPRTGTEAFF. DNA for the CDR3: TGTGCCAGCAGCCCGCGGACAGGGACTGAAGCTTTCTTT. The whole variable domain, remainder taken from reference TRBV7-9 and TRBJ1-1, is DTGVSQNPRHKITKRGQNVTFRCDPISEHNRLYWYRQTLGQGPEFLTYFQNEAQLEKSRLLSDRFSAERPKGSFSTLEIQRTEQGDSAMYLCASSPRTGTEAFFGQGTRLTVV.

This clonotype was found once. The chain recombines TRBV9 with TRBJ2-5, with 9 bases identical to TRBD1. The germline V gene has CDR1 SGDLS and CDR2 YYNGEE. The CDR3 is 15 amino acids. The V gene end was trimmed by 0 bases and the J gene end by 3 bases; junction bases not matched to a gene: 3. The DNA of the CDR3 is TGTGCCAGCAGCGTAGGGGGGACAGGGAAAGAGACCCAGTACTTC. Translation: CASSVGGTGKETQYF.

This clonotype occurred a few times. This chain links TRBV20-1 with TRBJ1-5; no clear D gene. CDR3 length: 12 residues. The V gene's germline CDR1 is DFQATT and CDR2 SNEGSKA (reference sequence). Deletions cut 3 bases from V and 5 bases from J, with 8 bases between. In nucleotides, the CDR3 is TGCAGTGCTAGTGAGGGAGATCAGCCCCAGCATTTT. Protein product: CSASEGDQPQHF.